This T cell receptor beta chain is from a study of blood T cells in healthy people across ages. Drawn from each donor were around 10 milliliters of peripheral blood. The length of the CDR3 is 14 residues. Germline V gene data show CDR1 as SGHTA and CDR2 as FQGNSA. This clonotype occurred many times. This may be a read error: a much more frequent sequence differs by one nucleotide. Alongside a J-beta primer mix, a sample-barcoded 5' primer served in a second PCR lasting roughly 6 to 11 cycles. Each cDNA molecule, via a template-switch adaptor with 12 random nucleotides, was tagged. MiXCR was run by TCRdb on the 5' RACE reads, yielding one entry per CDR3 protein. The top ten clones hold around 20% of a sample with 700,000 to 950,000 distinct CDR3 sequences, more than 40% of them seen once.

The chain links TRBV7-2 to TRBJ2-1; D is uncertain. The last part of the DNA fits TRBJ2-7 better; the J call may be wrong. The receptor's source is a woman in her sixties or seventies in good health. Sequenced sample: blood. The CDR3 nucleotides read TGTGCCAGCAGCTTAGGAGGTTCTCACAATGAGCAGTACTTC. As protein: CASSLGGSHNEQYF.